This paragraph reports one T cell receptor (beta chain). Study processing details: Using reference gene primer amplification, nucleated cell counts were estimated. Data came from immunoSEQ multiplex PCR; TCRdb stores just in-frame clones and leaves some out. V, J and clone size derive from that table, while D and trimming were established from the DNA sequence. The sample consists of 310,000 or so clones, approximately 88% of them appearing once. The CDR3 runs to 15 residues. Trimming left V 0 bases short and J 10 bases short, with 13 bases between. Per germline, CDR1 MGHRA and CDR2 YSYEKL. This record comes from a study of blood T cell repertoires in COVID-19. Participant-reported clinical history was the basis for cohort assignment.

The sample consisted of PBMCs or T cells enriched from blood (not recorded which). This sequence originates from a woman younger than 30 who had recovered from COVID-19. The genes are TRBV4-1 and TRBJ1-6, with D maybe TRBD1 (6 bases). DNA for the CDR3: TGCGCCAGCAGCCAAGAGTCAGGCAGGGGCTCACCCCTCCACTTT. Translation gives CASSQESGRGSPLHF.